This is a list of T cell receptor beta chains from one sample in a study of glioma-infiltrating T cells. Each CDR3 protein gets one entry after TCRdb re-called the multiplex PCR reads with MiXCR. The table has some 180,000 distinct CDR3 sequences, over 25% seen once. The sample taken for sequencing was glioma tissue, nonneoplastic brain tissue, or PBMCs (not recorded which). All receptors come from a human donor with low-grade glioma or glioblastoma, undergoing nonglioma brain surgery, or in good health (not recorded which). Both conserved end residues are part of each CDR3. The D gene is left open where the match is weak. Clone size is stated in some rows and not others, as once, few, many or a class when expanded.

v_gene	d_gene	abundance	j_gene	CDR3nt	CDR3aa
TRBV6-1	NA	NA	TRBJ2-7	TGTGCCCCCAGCAGCTCCTACGAGCAGTACTTC	CAPSSSYEQYF
TRBV3-1	NA	many	TRBJ2-3	TGTGCCAGCAGCCTAAGGGGGGCAGATACGCAGTATTTT	CASSLRGADTQYF
TRBV20-1	NA	NA	TRBJ2-1	TGCAGCGTTGAAATCGGGGTAATGGGGGGTAATGAGCAGTTCTTC	CSVEIGVMGGNEQFF
TRBV27	NA	NA	TRBJ2-4	TGTGCCAGCAGTTTACGGGGTTCAGCCAAAAACATTCAGTGCTTC	CASSLRGSAKNIQCF
TRBV19	TRBD2	many	TRBJ2-1	TGTGCCAGTAGTACTGAACCGGGACTAGTCTACAATGAGCAGTTCTTC	CASSTEPGLVYNEQFF
TRBV5-6	TRBD1	NA	TRBJ2-5	TGTGCCAGCAGCCGGCTCCAGGGGGATCGAGAGACCCAGTACTTC	CASSRLQGDRETQYF
TRBV20-1	TRBD2	once	TRBJ2-3	TGCAGTGCTAGTCGGGAGGGAGGCGCAGATACGCAGTATTTT	CSASREGGADTQYF
TRBV7-2	NA	NA	TRBJ2-6	TGTGCCAGCAGGGGGATCGGCTCTGGGGCCAACGTCCTGACTTTC	CASRGIGSGANVLTF
TRBV5-1	NA	many	TRBJ2-5	TGCGCCAGCAGCTTGCCTTCCCAAGAGACCCAGTACTTC	CASSLPSQETQYF
TRBV6-2/TRBV6-3	NA	NA	TRBJ2-3	TGTGCCAGCAGTGCTCCCGAGGATACGCAGTATTTT	CASSAPEDTQYF
TRBV19	NA	once	TRBJ1-4	TGTGCCAGTAGTAACGGGACCCTCGAAGGGGAAAAACTGTTTTTT	CASSNGTLEGEKLFF
TRBV20-1	NA	many	TRBJ2-1	TGCAGTGCGGGAACGGACAGTTTCTACAATGAGCAGTTCTTC	CSAGTDSFYNEQFF
TRBV4-1	TRBD1	many	TRBJ1-5	TGCGCCAGCAGCGCGACAGGGGGGGGACAGCCCCAGCATTTT	CASSATGGGQPQHF
TRBV6-1	NA	NA	TRBJ2-7	TGTGCCAGCAGTGAAGCGCCCGGGTTTGGCGAGCAGTACTTC	CASSEAPGFGEQYF
TRBV28	TRBD1	many	TRBJ2-7	TGTGCCAGCAGACCGACAGGGAATTACGAGCAGTACTTC	CASRPTGNYEQYF
TRBV2	TRBD2	NA	TRBJ2-7	TGTGCCAGCAGTAGGACTAGCTCCGAGCAGTACTTC	CASSRTSSEQYF
TRBV12-3/TRBV12-4	NA	NA	TRBJ2-1	TGTGCCAGCAGTTTAGTTGTAGGAGAGCAGTTCTTC	CASSLVVGEQFF
TRBV12-3/TRBV12-4	NA	once	TRBJ2-7	TGTGCCAGCAGTTTATCGGGGGTTGTCTACGGGCAGTACTTC	CASSLSGVVYGQYF
TRBV20-1	TRBD2	NA	TRBJ2-7	TGCAGTGCCCAACCGGGACTCGCGGGAGACGCGCCGTACTTC	CSAQPGLAGDAPYF
TRBV20-1	NA	many	TRBJ2-5	TGCAGTGCTATGGACAGCCAAGAGACCCAGTACTTC	CSAMDSQETQYF
TRBV20-1	TRBD1	many	TRBJ1-2	TGCAGTGCTAGGCCGACCAACAGGGGTCTGGGGGGCTACACCTTC	CSARPTNRGLGGYTF
TRBV20-1	NA	many	TRBJ2-3	TGCAGTGGGGGTAGAGGCACAGATACGCAGTATTTT	CSGGRGTDTQYF
TRBV6-2/TRBV6-3	NA	many	TRBJ1-2	TGTGCCAGCAGTTACGGGGCAGACTATGGCTACACCTTC	CASSYGADYGYTF
TRBV27	NA	many	TRBJ2-1	TGTGCCAGCAGTTTAGCGGTCCTTTCCTACAATGAGCAGTTCTTC	CASSLAVLSYNEQFF
TRBV7-2	NA	many	TRBJ2-5	TGTGCCAGCAGCCTCCCCCGACCAGAGACCCAGTACTTC	CASSLPRPETQYF
TRBV9	TRBD1	NA	TRBJ2-1	TGTGCCAGCAGCGTAGGGGACAGGGGCTACAATGAGCAGTTCTTC	CASSVGDRGYNEQFF
TRBV15	NA	many	TRBJ2-1	TGTGCCACCAGCAGAGATCTACACCCAACCTACAATGAGCAGTTCTTC	CATSRDLHPTYNEQFF
TRBV6-1	TRBD2	few	TRBJ2-7	TGTGCCAGCAGTCGACTAGCGGGAGGCAGGAACGAGCAGTACTTC	CASSRLAGGRNEQYF
TRBV4-2	TRBD2	many	TRBJ2-7	TGTGCCAGCAGCCCGACTAGCGGGAGTTATGACGAGCAGTACTTC	CASSPTSGSYDEQYF